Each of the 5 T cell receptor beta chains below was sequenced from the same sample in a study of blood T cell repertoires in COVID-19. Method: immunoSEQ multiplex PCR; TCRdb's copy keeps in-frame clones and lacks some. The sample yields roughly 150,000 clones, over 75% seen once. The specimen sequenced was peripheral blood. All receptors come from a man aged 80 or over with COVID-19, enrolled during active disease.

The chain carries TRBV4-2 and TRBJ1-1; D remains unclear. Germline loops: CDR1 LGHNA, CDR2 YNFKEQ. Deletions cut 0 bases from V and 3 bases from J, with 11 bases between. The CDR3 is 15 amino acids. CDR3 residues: CASSQDREAHTEAFF. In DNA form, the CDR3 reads TGTGCCAGCAGCCAAGATCGTGAGGCGCACACTGAAGCTTTCTTT.

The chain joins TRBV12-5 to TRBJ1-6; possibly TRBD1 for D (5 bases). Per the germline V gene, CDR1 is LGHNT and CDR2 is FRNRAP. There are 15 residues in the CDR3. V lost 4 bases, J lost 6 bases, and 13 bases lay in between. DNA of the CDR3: TGTGCTAGTGGTTCCCTGGCCCAGGGTAATTCACCCCTCCACTTT. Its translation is CASGSLAQGNSPLHF.

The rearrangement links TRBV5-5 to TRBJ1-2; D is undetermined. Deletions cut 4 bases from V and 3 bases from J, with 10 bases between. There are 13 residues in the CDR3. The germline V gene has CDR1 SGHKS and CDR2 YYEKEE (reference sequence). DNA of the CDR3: TGTGCCAGCAGCGTCGGCGCGGACTATGGCTACACCTTC. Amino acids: CASSVGADYGYTF. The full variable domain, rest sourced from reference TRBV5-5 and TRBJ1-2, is DAGVTQSPTHLIKTRGQQVTLRCSPISGHKSVSWYQQVLGQGPQFIFQYYEKEERGRGNFPDRFSARQFPNYSSELNVNALLLGDSALYLCASSVGADYGYTFGSGTRLTVV.

CDR3 protein: CASRDRGRTDTQYF. For the CDR3, the DNA is TGTGCCAGCAGGGACAGGGGGCGGACAGATACGCAGTATTTT. The genes are TRBV6-5 and TRBJ2-3; 11 bases are shared with TRBD1. CDR3 length equals 14 residues. V gave up 6 bases and J gave up 3 bases; unmatched junction bases: 2. In germline, CDR1 is MNHEY, CDR2 SVGAGI.

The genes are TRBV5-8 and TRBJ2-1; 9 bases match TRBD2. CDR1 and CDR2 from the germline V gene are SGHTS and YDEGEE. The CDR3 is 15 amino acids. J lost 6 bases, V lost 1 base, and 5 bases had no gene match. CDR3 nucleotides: TGTGCCAGCAGCTTGTTGCTAGCGGGGATCAATGAGCAGTTCTTC. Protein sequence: CASSLLLAGINEQFF.